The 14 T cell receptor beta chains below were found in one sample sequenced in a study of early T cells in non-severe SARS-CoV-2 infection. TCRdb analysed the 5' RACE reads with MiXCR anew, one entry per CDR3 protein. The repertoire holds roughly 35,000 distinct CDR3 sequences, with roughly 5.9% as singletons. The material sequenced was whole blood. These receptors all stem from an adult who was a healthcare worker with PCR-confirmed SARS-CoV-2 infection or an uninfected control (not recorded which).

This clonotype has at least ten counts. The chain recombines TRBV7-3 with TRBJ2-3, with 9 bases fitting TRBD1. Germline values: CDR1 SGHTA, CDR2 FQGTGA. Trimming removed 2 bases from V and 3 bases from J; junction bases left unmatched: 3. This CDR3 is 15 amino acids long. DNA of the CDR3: TGTGCCAGCAGCTTAGGGACAGGGCCGACAGATACGCAGTATTTT. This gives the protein CASSLGTGPTDTQYF.

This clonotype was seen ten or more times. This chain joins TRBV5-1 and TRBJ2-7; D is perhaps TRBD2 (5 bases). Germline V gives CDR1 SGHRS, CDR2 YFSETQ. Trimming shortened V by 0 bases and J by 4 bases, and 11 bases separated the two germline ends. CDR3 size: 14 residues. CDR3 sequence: CASSLASGDYEQYF. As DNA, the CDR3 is TGCGCCAGCAGCTTGGCCTCCGGGGATTACGAGCAGTACTTC.

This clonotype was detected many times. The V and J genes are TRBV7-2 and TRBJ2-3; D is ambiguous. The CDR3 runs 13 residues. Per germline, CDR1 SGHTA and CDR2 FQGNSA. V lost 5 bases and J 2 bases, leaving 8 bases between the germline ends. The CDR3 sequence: CASSARITDTQYF. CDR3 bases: TGTGCCAGCAGCGCCCGTATCACAGATACGCAGTATTTT.

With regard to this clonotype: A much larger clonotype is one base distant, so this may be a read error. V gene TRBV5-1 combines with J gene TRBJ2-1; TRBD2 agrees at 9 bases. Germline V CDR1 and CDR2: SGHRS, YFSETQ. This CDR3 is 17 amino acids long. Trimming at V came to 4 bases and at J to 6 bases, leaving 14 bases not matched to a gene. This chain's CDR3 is CASSQGGVAGVLNEQFF. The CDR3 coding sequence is TGCGCCAGCAGCCAAGGAGGAGTAGCGGGAGTCCTCAATGAGCAGTTCTTC. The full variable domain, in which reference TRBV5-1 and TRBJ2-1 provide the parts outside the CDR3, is KAGVTQTPRYLIKTRGQQVTLSCSPISGHRSVSWYQQTPGQGLQFLFEYFSETQRNKGNFPGRFSGRQFSNSRSEMNVSTLELGDSALYLCASSQGGVAGVLNEQFFGPGTRLTVL.

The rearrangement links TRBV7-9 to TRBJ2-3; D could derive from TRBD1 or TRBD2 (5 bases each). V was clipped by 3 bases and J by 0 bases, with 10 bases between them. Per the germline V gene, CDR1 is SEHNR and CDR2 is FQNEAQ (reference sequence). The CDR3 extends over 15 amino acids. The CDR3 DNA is TGTGCCAGCAGCTTCGAGGGACCCAGCACAGATACGCAGTATTTT. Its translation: CASSFEGPSTDTQYF. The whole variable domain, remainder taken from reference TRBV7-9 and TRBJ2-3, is DTGVSQNPRHKITKRGQNVTFRCDPISEHNRLYWYRQTLGQGPEFLTYFQNEAQLEKSRLLSDRFSAERPKGSFSTLEIQRTEQGDSAMYLCASSFEGPSTDTQYFGPGTRLTVL.

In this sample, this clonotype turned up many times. The CDR3 sequence is CSVEFGKGTDTQYF. In DNA, the CDR3 is TGCAGCGTTGAATTCGGAAAGGGCACAGATACGCAGTATTTT. The chain has TRBV29-1 and TRBJ2-3, with D hard to call. This CDR3 spans 14 amino acids. Germline assignment: CDR1 SQVTM and CDR2 ANQGSEA. V lost 2 bases and J lost 1, with 10 bases in between.

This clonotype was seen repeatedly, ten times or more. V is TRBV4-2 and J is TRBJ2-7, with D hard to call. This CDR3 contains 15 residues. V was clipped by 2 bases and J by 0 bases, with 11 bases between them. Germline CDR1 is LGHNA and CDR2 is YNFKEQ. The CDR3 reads CASSQHRANSYEQYF. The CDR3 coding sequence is TGTGCCAGCAGCCAACATAGGGCTAACTCCTACGAGCAGTACTTC.

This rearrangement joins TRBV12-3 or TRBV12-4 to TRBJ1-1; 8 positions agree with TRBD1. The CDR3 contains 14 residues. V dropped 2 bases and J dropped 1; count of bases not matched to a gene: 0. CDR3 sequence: CASSLQGANTEAFF. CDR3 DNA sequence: TGTGCCAGCAGTTTACAGGGGGCGAACACTGAAGCTTTCTTT.

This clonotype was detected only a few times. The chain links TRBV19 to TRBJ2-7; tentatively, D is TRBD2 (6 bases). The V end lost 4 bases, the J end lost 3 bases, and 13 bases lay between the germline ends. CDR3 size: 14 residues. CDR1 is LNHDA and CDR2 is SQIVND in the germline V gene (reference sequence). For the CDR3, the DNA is TGTGCCAGTAGTAGGGGGGAAGCCATCTACGAGCAGTACTTC. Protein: CASSRGEAIYEQYF.

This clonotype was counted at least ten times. The CDR3: CASSLARGYEQYF. The CDR3 DNA follows: TGTGCCAGCAGCTTAGCTCGGGGCTACGAGCAGTACTTC. V is TRBV7-2 and J is TRBJ2-7, with D maybe TRBD2 (5 bases). Per germline, CDR1 SGHTA and CDR2 FQGNSA. Trimming stripped 0 bases from V and 3 bases from J, with 6 bases between. The CDR3 covers 13 residues.

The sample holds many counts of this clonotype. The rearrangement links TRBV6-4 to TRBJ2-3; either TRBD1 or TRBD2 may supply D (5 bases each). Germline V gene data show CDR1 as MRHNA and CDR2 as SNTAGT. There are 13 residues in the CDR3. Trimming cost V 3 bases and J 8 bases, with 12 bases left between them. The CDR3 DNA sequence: TGTGCCAGCAGTGAAACGGGGCGTGGTACGCAGTATTTT. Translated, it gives CASSETGRGTQYF.

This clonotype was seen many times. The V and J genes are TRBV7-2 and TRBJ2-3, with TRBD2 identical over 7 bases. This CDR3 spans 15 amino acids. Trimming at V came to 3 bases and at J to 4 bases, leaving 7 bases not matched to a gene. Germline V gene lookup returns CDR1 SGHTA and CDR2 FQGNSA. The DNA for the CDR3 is TGTGCCAGCAGCTTTATCGGGGGGAGTTCAGATACGCAGTATTTT. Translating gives CASSFIGGSSDTQYF.

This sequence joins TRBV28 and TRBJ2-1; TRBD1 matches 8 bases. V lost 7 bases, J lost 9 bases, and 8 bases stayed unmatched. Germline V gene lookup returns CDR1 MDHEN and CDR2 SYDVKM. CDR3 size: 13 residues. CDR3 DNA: TGTGCCAGCACCTATCAGGGGGCTAGTGAGCAGTTCTTC. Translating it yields CASTYQGASEQFF.

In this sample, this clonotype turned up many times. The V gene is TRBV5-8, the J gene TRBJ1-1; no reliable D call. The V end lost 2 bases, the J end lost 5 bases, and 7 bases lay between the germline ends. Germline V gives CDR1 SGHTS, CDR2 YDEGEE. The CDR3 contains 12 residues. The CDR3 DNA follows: TGTGCCAGCAGCTTCAGCGGGACTGAAGCTTTCTTT. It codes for CASSFSGTEAFF.